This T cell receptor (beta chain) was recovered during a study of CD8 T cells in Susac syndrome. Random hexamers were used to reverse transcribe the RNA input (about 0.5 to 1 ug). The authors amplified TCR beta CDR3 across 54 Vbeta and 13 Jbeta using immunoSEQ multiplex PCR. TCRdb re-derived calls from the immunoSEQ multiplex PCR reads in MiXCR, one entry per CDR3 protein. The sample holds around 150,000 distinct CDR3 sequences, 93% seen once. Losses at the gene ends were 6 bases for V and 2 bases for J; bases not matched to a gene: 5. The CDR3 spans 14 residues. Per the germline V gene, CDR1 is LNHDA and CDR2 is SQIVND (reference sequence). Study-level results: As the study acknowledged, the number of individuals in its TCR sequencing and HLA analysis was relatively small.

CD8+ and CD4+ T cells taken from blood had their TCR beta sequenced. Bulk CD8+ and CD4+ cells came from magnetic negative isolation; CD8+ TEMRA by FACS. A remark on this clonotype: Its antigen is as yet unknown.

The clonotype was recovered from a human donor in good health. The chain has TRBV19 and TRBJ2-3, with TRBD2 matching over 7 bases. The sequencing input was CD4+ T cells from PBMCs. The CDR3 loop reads CASSRERDTDTQYF. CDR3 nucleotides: TGTGCCAGTAGCCGGGAGCGGGACACAGATACGCAGTATTTT.